This TCR beta chain was identified during a study of CD8 T cells in ankylosing spondylitis. Whole-study findings and limits: As reported, disease-linked clones showed significant enrichment in matched ankylosing spondylitis synovial fluid. Some of these motif variants have turned up before, in reports on reactive arthritis synovial fluid and blood. The study identified a TCR beta motif of about eight highly homologous variants that appeared characteristic of ankylosing spondylitis blood.

Libraries of TCR beta came from quantitative 5'-RACE with molecular barcodes. TCRdb called the 5' RACE reads again in MiXCR, with one record for every CDR3 protein. In the table there are 85,000 to 100,000 distinct CDR3 sequences, roughly 8.3% of which are singletons. Germline CDR1 is ENHRY and CDR2 is SYGVKD. CDR3 size: 14 residues. V was pared by 11 bases and J by 0 bases, with 6 bases of the junction left unmatched. In this sample, this clonotype turned up a few times. Its antigen remains unknown. The sequence was collected from a male donor with ankylosing spondylitis or in good health (not recorded which). The chain combines TRBV10-3 with TRBJ2-3; 9 bases map to TRBD2. Sequenced input: blood, either unsorted or a sorted T cell fraction (not recorded which). CDR3 coding DNA: TGTGCCGCTTCTAGCGGGGTCAGCACAGATACGCAGTATTTT. Translation: CAASSGVSTDTQYF.